Included here is one T cell receptor beta chain sequence, with context. Germline V CDR1 and CDR2: SEHNR, FQNEAQ (reference sequence). The CDR3 is 14 residues long. V lost 3 bases and J lost 4, with 13 bases in between. This sample stems from a study of shared T cell receptors in the human thymus. Using immunoSEQ multiplex PCR, the repertoire was profiled, and TCRdb retains in-frame clones only, with some absent. The table records 540,000 or so clones, more than 75% of them present only once. In addition, the sample was reused for a study of human thymus T cells. Per that paper: Thymic resections from corrective heart surgery supplied the tissue.

The rearrangement links TRBV7-9 to TRBJ2-7, with D perhaps TRBD2 (5 bases). The sequencing input was thymocytes. The source of this sequence is a boy younger than two with a congenital heart defect. CDR3 sequence: CASSFTGFPYEQYF. The CDR3 region has the DNA TGTGCCAGCAGCTTTACGGGATTTCCGTACGAGCAGTACTTC.